In this sample, the clone carrying this TCR beta chain turned up many times. The antigen is undetermined. The data originate from a study of T-cell reconstitution after alpha-beta-depleted transplantation in children. It was with unique molecular identifiers that the TCRbeta library was prepared. TCRdb re-called the PCR reads through MiXCR, storing one row per CDR3 protein. There are over 150,000 distinct CDR3 sequences in the sample; 6.6% occur only once, and 5.5% lies in the top ten. Findings and caveats of the study: Reportedly, alpha-beta T cells present about two months post-transplant originated from several hundred expanded clones of graft origin. After transplant, high TCRbeta diversity at day 60 in some patients arose from surviving recipient T cells and thymic progenitors. At one year after transplant, newly produced T cells mostly accounted for T-cell counts and diversity.

CDR3 length: 14 residues. Trimming removed 5 bases at V and 5 bases at J, with 13 bases between. CDR1 SGHVS and CDR2 FNYEAQ come from the germline V gene. This sample comprised PBMCs, obtained before TCRalphabeta/CD19-depleted stem cell transplant. The rearrangement links TRBV7-6 to TRBJ2-1, with D perhaps TRBD1 (6 bases). The TCR was taken from a boy aged 2-9 years with acute lymphoblastic leukemia, due to receive a stem cell transplant. CDR3 region: CASSPGAVNNEQFF. The CDR3 DNA reads as TGTGCCAGCAGCCCAGGGGCTGTCAACAATGAGCAGTTCTTC.